These 32 T cell receptor beta chains were sequenced from one sample in a study of CD8+ T cells in alopecia areata. Treatment defined: oral pan-JAK inhibitor, 5-10 mg twice daily. It was cDNA, reverse transcribed from extracted RNA, that served as the sequencing template. The protocol was immunoSEQ multiplex PCR, while the TCRdb copy is restricted to in-frame clones and leaves out a portion. The table has roughly 200,000 clones, 40% to 45% seen once. Sequenced here: CD4+ T cells sorted from blood, sampled at approximately week 36, from a patient treated with tofacitinib. These receptors were obtained from a human donor with alopecia areata.

The V gene is TRBV30, the J gene TRBJ2-3, with TRBD2 as a possible D gene (5 bases). The germline V gene has CDR1 GTSNPN and CDR2 SVGIG (reference sequence). This CDR3 contains 13 residues. V was clipped by 3 bases and J by 2 bases, with 9 bases between them. The CDR3 region is CAWRQRATDTQYF. CDR3 nucleotides: TGTGCCTGGAGGCAGAGGGCCACAGATACGCAGTATTTT.

The V call is TRBV15, the J call TRBJ1-1; 7 bases map to TRBD1. Trimming cost V 5 bases and J 3 bases; bases outside gene matches: 9. The germline V gene encodes CDR1 LNHNV and CDR2 YYDKDF (reference sequence). There are 15 residues in the CDR3. CDR3 sequence (DNA): TGTGCCACCAGCCCTATCCTCACAGGGGACACTGAAGCTTTCTTT. Amino acid sequence: CATSPILTGDTEAFF. Supplemented by reference TRBV15 and TRBJ1-1, the full variable domain reads DAMVIQNPRYQVTQFGKPVTLSCSQTLNHNVMYWYQQKSSQAPKLLFHYYDKDFNNEADTPDNFQSRRPNTSFCFLDIRSPGLGDTAMYLCATSPILTGDTEAFFGQGTRLTVV.

This clone was counted only a few times. The V call is TRBV14, the J call TRBJ2-1; 7 nucleotides match TRBD2. The germline gives CDR1 SGHDN, CDR2 FVKESK. This CDR3 spans 16 amino acids. J gave up 4 bases and V 1 base, and 7 bases lay outside the gene matches. This CDR3 reads CASSQVDLAAYNEQFF. The CDR3 region has the DNA TGTGCCAGCAGCCAAGTTGACCTAGCGGCTTACAATGAGCAGTTCTTC.

This chain links TRBV19 with TRBJ1-5, with 8 bases that match TRBD1. The CDR3 is 17 amino acids. CDR1 is LNHDA and CDR2 is SQIVND in the germline V gene (reference sequence). Trimming at V came to 7 bases and at J to 11 bases, leaving 22 bases not matched to a gene. CDR3 region: CASTHRVDRVVGAAQHF. The CDR3 nucleotides read TGTGCCAGTACCCACCGTGTGGACAGGGTCGTAGGCGCGGCCCAGCATTTT.

V is TRBV5-1 and J is TRBJ2-3; no definite D call. The V and J ends lost 0 bases and 2 bases respectively, with 10 bases between them. The CDR3 extends over 15 amino acids. Germline V CDR1 and CDR2: SGHRS, YFSETQ. This CDR3 is CASSLDFGPTDTQYF. CDR3 nucleotide sequence: TGCGCCAGCAGCTTGGATTTCGGGCCCACAGATACGCAGTATTTT.

The rearrangement links TRBV5-1 to TRBJ1-1; 12 bases match TRBD1. V shed 1 base, J shed 2 bases, and the junction held 6 bases outside the gene matches. CDR3 length equals 17 residues. Germline V CDR1 and CDR2: SGHRS, YFSETQ. This chain's CDR3 is CASSLSPGQGANTEAFF. CDR3 in DNA: TGCGCCAGCAGCTTGTCTCCGGGACAGGGGGCAAACACTGAAGCTTTCTTT.

V is TRBV27 and J is TRBJ2-1; 12 bases fit TRBD1. Germline CDR1 reads MNHEY; CDR2 reads SMNVEV (reference sequence). CDR3 length equals 15 residues. V gave up 5 bases and J gave up 8 bases; unmatched junction bases: 7. CDR3 sequence: CASSLGTGGTDEQFF. DNA for the CDR3: TGTGCCAGCAGTCTGGGGACAGGGGGCACCGATGAGCAGTTCTTC.

The sample holds many counts of this clone. The chain joins TRBV7-2 to TRBJ2-6; D unresolved. The V end was cut by 5 bases, the J end by 0 bases, with 8 bases between. The germline V gene encodes CDR1 SGHTA and CDR2 FQGNSA. This CDR3 has 15 amino acids. CDR3 coding DNA: TGTGCCAGCAGCCCTTTATTCTCTGGGGCCAACGTCCTGACTTTC. It codes for CASSPLFSGANVLTF.

This clone was picked up a small number of times. The chain joins TRBV4-1 to TRBJ2-1; 13 bases are shared with TRBD2. Germline V gives CDR1 MGHRA, CDR2 YSYEKL. The CDR3 spans 16 residues. The junction had 8 bases not matched to a gene; V was cut back by 5 bases and J by 7 bases. This chain's CDR3 is CASSSGTSGVKNEQFF. The CDR3 DNA sequence: TGCGCCAGCAGCTCCGGGACTAGCGGGGTTAAGAATGAGCAGTTCTTC.

V and J are TRBV29-1 and TRBJ1-2, with D perhaps matching TRBD1 (5 bases). The CDR3 spans 13 residues. Trimming stripped 7 bases from V and 0 bases from J, with 12 bases between. CDR1 SQVTM and CDR2 ANQGSEA come from the germline V gene. The CDR3 DNA follows: TGCAGCGATGGGACGGTAGCTAACTATGGCTACACCTTC. Translation gives CSDGTVANYGYTF.

In nucleotides, the CDR3 is TGTGCCAGCAGCGTAGAGGGGAGCCCTAATCAGCCCCAGCATTTT. Residues: CASSVEGSPNQPQHF. The chain has TRBV9 and TRBJ1-5; D possibly corresponds to TRBD1 (5 bases). V was clipped by 0 bases and J by 4 bases, with 11 bases between them. The CDR3 runs to 15 residues. CDR1 and CDR2 from the germline V gene are SGDLS and YYNGEE.

The chain recombines TRBV7-9 with TRBJ2-2; tentatively, D is TRBD1 (5 bases). Trimming shortened V by 7 bases and J by 2 bases, and 11 bases separated the two germline ends. Germline CDR1 is SEHNR and CDR2 is FQNEAQ (reference sequence). The CDR3 runs 14 residues. In DNA form, the CDR3 reads TGTGCCAGCACTCGGACATCTAACACCGGGGAGCTGTTTTTT. Protein product: CASTRTSNTGELFF.

The V and J genes are TRBV6-5 and TRBJ1-5; tentatively, D is TRBD1 (6 bases). Germline V gives CDR1 MNHEY, CDR2 SVGAGI. CDR3 length: 12 amino acids. V dropped 6 bases and J dropped 4 bases, with 7 bases sitting between them. The CDR3 is CASRQGNQPQHF. CDR3 nucleotide sequence: TGTGCCAGCAGGCAGGGGAATCAGCCCCAGCATTTT.

This clone was detected only a few times. The gene calls are TRBV29-1 and TRBJ1-2, with D perhaps matching TRBD1 (6 bases). With 1 base removed from V and 3 bases from J, the gap between germline ends came to 12 bases. The length of the CDR3 is 14 residues. CDR1 SQVTM and CDR2 ANQGSEA come from the germline V gene. The CDR3: CSVEGGRGYYGYTF. The CDR3 DNA is TGCAGCGTTGAAGGCGGCAGGGGTTACTATGGCTACACCTTC.

This clone came up a few times. The V and J genes are TRBV7-2 and TRBJ2-4; D perhaps matches TRBD2 (5 bases). With 1 base removed from V and 0 bases from J, the gap between germline ends came to 19 bases. Germline V lookup: CDR1 SGHTA, CDR2 FQGNSA. The CDR3 runs to 19 residues. The CDR3 bases are TGTGCCAGCAGCTTAGGGGGTAGGCGGGCCGGTCTAGCCAAAAACATTCAGTACTTC. Translating it yields CASSLGGRRAGLAKNIQYF.

The J gene is TRBJ1-1, the V gene TRBV5-1; TRBD1 might be the D (6 bases). Trimming took 0 bases from V and 1 from J, leaving 10 bases between them. Germline CDR1 SGHRS, CDR2 YFSETQ. The CDR3 contains 15 residues. In DNA, the CDR3 is TGCGCCAGCAGCTTGGGCGGGACATCGAACACTGAAGCTTTCTTT. Its protein product is CASSLGGTSNTEAFF.

The chain links TRBV9 to TRBJ1-2; perhaps TRBD1 as D (5 bases). CDR3 length: 14 amino acids. The V gene lost 0 bases and the J gene lost 1 base, with 7 bases spanning the gap. The germline CDR1 and CDR2 sequences are SGDLS and YYNGEE. CDR3 loop: CASSVEGLNYGYTF. CDR3 bases: TGTGCCAGCAGCGTAGAGGGACTTAACTATGGCTACACCTTC.

This clone was seen only a few times. V usage is TRBV4-3 and J usage is TRBJ2-7, with 14 bases fitting TRBD2. Trimming removed 0 bases from V and 0 bases from J; junction bases left unmatched: 4. CDR1 and CDR2 from the germline V gene are LGHNA and YSLEER. This CDR3 spans 18 amino acids. The CDR3 DNA is TGCGCCAGCAGCCAAGATCCCGGACTAGCGGGAGGCTCCTACGAGCAGTACTTC. Translating gives CASSQDPGLAGGSYEQYF.

This rearrangement joins TRBV7-3 to TRBJ2-2, with 8 bases matching TRBD2. Germline V gives CDR1 SGHTA, CDR2 FQGTGA. The J segment lost 5 bases and the V segment lost 2 bases, leaving 7 bases of the junction unmatched. CDR3 length: 16 amino acids. DNA for the CDR3: TGTGCCAGCAGCTTAGCGGGAGGCCCGAGGACCGGGGAGCTGTTTTTT. Translating it yields CASSLAGGPRTGELFF.

The chain uses TRBV5-4 and TRBJ2-6, with TRBD1 as a possible D gene (6 bases). CDR3 length equals 17 residues. The V end lost 1 base, the J end lost 0 bases, and 11 bases lay between the germline ends. CDR1 is SGHNT, CDR2 YYREEE, per germline (reference sequence). DNA for the CDR3: TGTGCCAGCAGCTTGTTACAGGGATCCTCTGGGGCCAACGTCCTGACTTTC. Its translation: CASSLLQGSSGANVLTF.

The V call is TRBV19, the J call TRBJ2-7; no clear D. This CDR3 is 12 amino acids long. The ends were cut back, 6 bases at V and 3 bases at J, with 9 bases in the middle. Germline-derived CDR1 and CDR2 are LNHDA and SQIVND (reference sequence). CDR3 sequence: CASSGLSYEQYF. In DNA form, the CDR3 reads TGTGCCAGTAGCGGCTTGAGCTACGAGCAGTACTTC.

The V and J genes are TRBV9 and TRBJ2-2; D call uncertain. Trimming left V 0 bases short and J 5 bases short, with 8 bases between. The CDR3 is made up of 14 amino acids. Germline V CDR1 and CDR2: SGDLS, YYNGEE. CDR3 bases: TGTGCCAGCAGCGTAGCCACCGGGACCGGGGAGCTGTTTTTT. It yields the protein CASSVATGTGELFF.

This clone occurred a few times. This rearrangement joins TRBV7-2 to TRBJ2-4; 8 bases match TRBD1. The germline gives CDR1 SGHTA, CDR2 FQGNSA. The trim removed 1 base at V and 8 bases at J, leaving 7 bases unmatched. The CDR3 contains 15 residues. Here the CDR3 reads CASSLGNRGADIQYF. The CDR3 DNA reads TGTGCCAGCAGCTTAGGAAACAGGGGGGCTGACATTCAGTACTTC.

The chain links TRBV25-1 to TRBJ2-2; tentatively, D is TRBD1 or TRBD2 (5 bases each). The CDR3 extends over 13 amino acids. Between the trimmed V and J ends, which lost 10 bases and 5 bases, there was a span of 14 bases. CDR1 is MGHDK and CDR2 is SYGVNS in the germline V gene. This CDR3 is CATKGRKTGELFF. In DNA, the CDR3 is TGTGCCACGAAGGGACGCAAAACCGGGGAGCTGTTTTTT.

This chain links TRBV5-1 with TRBJ2-1; 11 bases align to TRBD2. V shed 1 base and J 4 bases; nucleotides not matched to a gene: 4. The V gene's germline CDR1 is SGHRS and CDR2 YFSETQ. This CDR3 is built from 16 residues. CDR3 sequence (DNA): TGCGCCAGCAGCTTGAGGAGGACTAGCGGGTACAATGAGCAGTTCTTC. As protein: CASSLRRTSGYNEQFF. Supplemented by reference TRBV5-1 and TRBJ2-1, the full variable domain reads KAGVTQTPRYLIKTRGQQVTLSCSPISGHRSVSWYQQTPGQGLQFLFEYFSETQRNKGNFPGRFSGRQFSNSRSEMNVSTLELGDSALYLCASSLRRTSGYNEQFFGPGTRLTVL.

J is TRBJ2-5 and V is TRBV29-1; 9 bases map to TRBD2. V shed 0 bases, J shed 2 bases, and the junction held 7 bases outside the gene matches. This CDR3 has 16 residues. The germline V gene has CDR1 SQVTM and CDR2 ANQGSEA. CDR3 region: CSVEDQLLAGQETQYF. For the CDR3, the DNA is TGCAGCGTTGAAGATCAGCTTCTAGCGGGACAAGAGACCCAGTACTTC.

The table lists this clone with a few counts. This rearrangement joins TRBV27 to TRBJ1-5; D not certain. Trimming removed 6 bases from V and 7 bases from J, with 13 bases in between. Germline assignment: CDR1 MNHEY and CDR2 SMNVEV (reference sequence). This CDR3 is 13 amino acids long. The DNA for the CDR3 is TGTGCCAGCAGGGAGGTTGGGAACCAGCCCCAGCATTTT. This gives the protein CASREVGNQPQHF.

There are a few counts of this clone. The V call is TRBV29-1, the J call TRBJ2-7; D remains unclear. CDR3 length: 16 amino acids. Germline values: CDR1 SQVTM, CDR2 ANQGSEA. Trimming cost V 2 bases and J 3 bases, with 20 bases left between them. In DNA, the CDR3 is TGCAGCGTTGAAATCTTCGTCAGGTCCACCCACTACGAGCAGTACTTC. Translation gives CSVEIFVRSTHYEQYF.

The CDR3 DNA reads as TGTGCCAGCTCAGAAAGGGTGAATGGCTACACCTTC. Amino acids: CASSERVNGYTF. This chain connects TRBV18 to TRBJ1-2, with D hard to call. This CDR3 is 12 amino acids long. Germline loops: CDR1 KGHSH, CDR2 LQKENI. V shed 5 bases and J shed 6 bases, with 10 bases lying between them.

The chain has TRBV27 and TRBJ2-5; TRBD2 is a possible D gene (5 bases). In germline, CDR1 is MNHEY, CDR2 SMNVEV (reference sequence). This CDR3 is 15 amino acids long. The V and J ends lost 1 base and 4 bases respectively, with 13 bases between them. The CDR3 region is CASSLWGRRSETQYF. For the CDR3, the DNA is TGTGCCAGCAGTTTATGGGGTCGGAGGTCAGAGACCCAGTACTTC.

This clone was detected a few times. The CDR3 is CASSQRVGGSYEQYF. The CDR3 DNA sequence: TGTGCCAGCAGCCAGAGGGTTGGAGGATCCTACGAGCAGTACTTC. The chain recombines TRBV14 with TRBJ2-7; D possibly corresponds to TRBD2 (5 bases). V was shortened by 3 bases and J by 1 base, with 13 bases between the two germline ends. The germline V gene has CDR1 SGHDN and CDR2 FVKESK. CDR3 length: 15 residues.

The chain is built from TRBV2 and TRBJ1-2; D unclear. Looked up from germline, CDR1 is SNHLY and CDR2 is FYNNEI. Trimming took off 7 bases at V and 7 bases at J, with 13 bases between the two ends. CDR3 size: 12 residues. The CDR3 reads CASTRLGFGYTF. DNA for the CDR3: TGTGCCAGCACCCGATTAGGATTTGGCTACACCTTC.